The 32 T cell receptor beta chains listed next were all sequenced from one sample in a study of CD8 T cells in Susac syndrome. A quantity of roughly 0.5 to 1 ug RNA underwent reverse transcription using random hexamers. TCRdb re-called the immunoSEQ multiplex PCR reads with MiXCR, one entry per CDR3 protein. The sample contains under 150,000 distinct CDR3 sequences, around nine tenths of which appear only once. Sequencing was carried out using CD8+ T cells from PBMCs. Source of these receptors: a human donor with multiple sclerosis.

The chain carries TRBV27 and TRBJ1-4; D remains ambiguous. The CDR3 covers 13 residues. In germline, CDR1 is MNHEY, CDR2 SMNVEV (reference sequence). V was cut by 6 bases and J by 7 bases, with 12 bases left in between. CDR3 region: CASSSGGGEKLFF. The CDR3 coding sequence is TGTGCCAGCAGCTCAGGTGGCGGTGAAAAACTGTTTTTT. Drawing the rest from reference TRBV27 and TRBJ1-4, the complete variable domain is EAQVTQNPRYLITVTGKKLTVTCSQNMNHEYMSWYRQDPGLGLRQIYYSMNVEVTDKGDVPEGYKVSRKEKRNFPLILESPSPNQTSLYFCASSSGGGEKLFFGSGTQLSVL.

The chain has TRBV6-6 and TRBJ2-1; tentative D call: TRBD2 (5 bases). The CDR3 consists of 15 residues. Germline CDR1 is MNHNY and CDR2 is SVGAGI (reference sequence). With 5 bases removed from V and 8 bases from J, the gap between germline ends came to 19 bases. Written as DNA, the CDR3 is TGTGCCAGCAGTATTGACCCCTTGTCGGAGGATGAGCAGTTCTTC. Protein product: CASSIDPLSEDEQFF.

The chain links TRBV7-2 to TRBJ1-4, with D possibly being TRBD1 (5 bases). CDR3 length: 14 residues. The V end was cut by 6 bases, the J end by 2 bases, with 10 bases between. The germline CDR1 and CDR2 sequences are SGHTA and FQGNSA. The DNA of the CDR3 is TGTGCCAGCAGGCGAGGGGCTACTAATGAAAAACTGTTTTTT. It yields the protein CASRRGATNEKLFF.

This chain connects TRBV28 to TRBJ2-7; tentative D call: TRBD1 (6 bases). Per germline, CDR1 MDHEN and CDR2 SYDVKM. With 8 bases removed from V and 4 bases from J, the gap between germline ends came to 15 bases. The CDR3 covers 13 residues. CDR3 loop: CASVLPGQYEQYF. CDR3 DNA: TGTGCCAGCGTCCTACCTGGACAGTACGAGCAGTACTTC. The full variable domain, completed using reference TRBV28 and TRBJ2-7, is DVKVTQSSRYLVKRTGEKVFLECVQDMDHENMFWYRQDPGLGLRLIYFSYDVKMKEKGDIPEGYSVSREKKERFSLILESASTNQTSMYLCASVLPGQYEQYFGPGTRLTVT.

The rearrangement joins TRBV6-5 to TRBJ2-7; D is possibly TRBD1 (5 bases). With 4 bases removed from V and 3 bases from J, the gap between germline ends came to 10 bases. The CDR3 contains 13 residues. The germline CDR1 and CDR2 sequences are MNHEY and SVGAGI. The CDR3 DNA is TGTGCCAGCAGTTGGGGCGGATTCTACGAGCAGTACTTC. It translates to CASSWGGFYEQYF.

CDR3 sequence (DNA): TGTGCCAGCAGTTTATTGACAGGGGAGGATGGCGAGCAGTACTTC. Amino acid sequence: CASSLLTGEDGEQYF. The rearrangement uses TRBV27 and TRBJ2-7, with 8 bases identical to TRBD1. The trim removed 1 base at V and 6 bases at J, leaving 8 bases unmatched. Germline loops: CDR1 MNHEY, CDR2 SMNVEV (reference sequence). This CDR3 region has 15 residues.

This sequence joins TRBV30 and TRBJ1-1; TRBD1 is a possible D gene (6 bases). V lost 4 bases, J lost 5 bases, and 17 bases lay in between. This CDR3 is built from 14 residues. CDR1 and CDR2 (germline): GTSNPN, SVGIG (reference sequence). The CDR3 nucleotides read TGTGCCTGGACGTTGGGGGGACAAAAAACTGAAGCTTTCTTT. Translated, it gives CAWTLGGQKTEAFF.

This CDR3 is CASSQEDSGRYSTDTQYF. CDR3 nucleotides: TGTGCCAGCAGCCAAGAGGATAGCGGGAGGTATAGCACAGATACGCAGTATTTT. The chain has TRBV4-2 and TRBJ2-3; 10 bases agree with TRBD2. Trimming removed 0 bases from V and 0 bases from J; junction bases left unmatched: 6. Germline V gene data show CDR1 as LGHNA and CDR2 as YNFKEQ. The CDR3 is made up of 18 amino acids.

This clonotype was observed a single time. This chain links TRBV7-3 with TRBJ2-1; 8 bases agree with TRBD2. Trimming took 5 bases from V and 8 from J; bases not matched to a gene: 11. CDR3 length equals 15 residues. CDR1 SGHTA and CDR2 FQGTGA come from the germline V gene. The CDR3 here is CASSPGLVSHDEQFF. CDR3 DNA sequence: TGTGCCAGCAGCCCGGGACTAGTCTCTCACGATGAGCAGTTCTTC.

This clonotype showed up just once. The rearrangement uses TRBV7-9 and TRBJ2-7, with 12 bases fitting TRBD2. The CDR3 is 15 amino acids. Germline values: CDR1 SEHNR, CDR2 FQNEAQ (reference sequence). J was trimmed by 7 bases and V by 0 bases; bases with no gene match: 4. The CDR3 DNA sequence: TGTGCCAGCAGCTTAGCGACTAGCGGGAGTCAAGAGCAGTACTTC. Protein sequence: CASSLATSGSQEQYF.

The chain employs TRBV24-1 and TRBJ2-1; TRBD2 matches 7 bases. CDR3 size: 15 residues. Germline V gives CDR1 KGHDR, CDR2 SFDVKD. Germline trimming cut 6 bases from V and 4 bases from J; bases unmatched to any gene: 8. CDR3 coding DNA: TGTGCCACCAGTCCGCGGAGCGGGGTATACAATGAGCAGTTCTTC. Its protein product is CATSPRSGVYNEQFF.

This chain connects TRBV12-3 or TRBV12-4 to TRBJ1-1, with D tentatively TRBD1 (5 bases). The CDR3 totals 16 residues. The ends were cut back, 2 bases at V and 3 bases at J, with 16 bases in the middle. In DNA, the CDR3 is TGTGCCAGCAGTTTAAGGGCCGTAATCAGGGACACTGAAGCTTTCTTT. Residues: CASSLRAVIRDTEAFF.

The chain is built from TRBV30 and TRBJ1-4, with TRBD1 matching 7 bases. The CDR3 loop spans 13 amino acids. Germline V gene data show CDR1 as GTSNPN and CDR2 as SVGIG (reference sequence). V was clipped by 0 bases and J by 12 bases; unmatched bases: 7. DNA of the CDR3: TGTGCCTGGAGTGTAGGGGGCCCGGGGGAACTGTTTTTT. Amino acids: CAWSVGGPGELFF.

The rearrangement uses TRBV7-9 and TRBJ1-2, with TRBD1 identical over 10 bases. The V gene end was trimmed by 3 bases and the J gene end by 8 bases; junction bases not matched to a gene: 9. This CDR3 region has 15 residues. Germline V gene lookup returns CDR1 SEHNR and CDR2 FQNEAQ (reference sequence). In nucleotides, the CDR3 is TGTGCCAGCAGCTTCCCTCCGACAGGGGGCGGCGGCTACACCTTC. Amino acids: CASSFPPTGGGGYTF.

This rearrangement joins TRBV6-4 to TRBJ2-1, with TRBD2 matching 8 bases. Germline lookup yields CDR1 MRHNA and CDR2 SNTAGT. The junction had 4 bases not matched to a gene; V was cut back by 2 bases and J by 7 bases. This CDR3 is built from 14 residues. The CDR3 loop reads CASSDGAGGNEQFF. The DNA of the CDR3 is TGTGCCAGCAGTGACGGGGCGGGAGGTAATGAGCAGTTCTTC.

The chain carries TRBV27 and TRBJ1-2; 7 nucleotides agree with TRBD1. CDR1 is MNHEY and CDR2 is SMNVEV in the germline V gene (reference sequence). V trimming: 2 bases; J trimming: 4 bases; junction bases outside the gene matches: 4. CDR3 length: 14 amino acids. CDR3 loop: CASSLMGQPYGYTF. The CDR3, as DNA: TGTGCCAGCAGTTTAATGGGACAGCCCTATGGCTACACCTTC.

The rearrangement links TRBV4-1 to TRBJ2-7; maybe TRBD2 (6 bases). The V end lost 4 bases, the J end lost 3 bases, and 10 bases lay between the germline ends. The V gene's germline CDR1 is MGHRA and CDR2 YSYEKL. The CDR3 sequence is 13 residues long. The CDR3 nucleotides read TGCGCCAGCAGCCCCCGGGAGCACTACGAGCAGTACTTC. Residues: CASSPREHYEQYF.

V gene TRBV13 combines with J gene TRBJ2-3, with a weak D call TRBD2 (6 bases). The CDR3 has 16 amino acids. V lost 5 bases to trimming and J lost 3 bases, with 18 bases between them. Germline values: CDR1 PRHDT, CDR2 FYEKMQ (reference sequence). The CDR3 loop is CASSPEGNGKTDTQYF. The CDR3 DNA reads as TGTGCCAGCAGCCCGGAGGGGAACGGGAAGACAGATACGCAGTATTTT.

The chain joins TRBV20-1 to TRBJ1-3; D is perhaps TRBD1 (5 bases). The CDR3 runs 14 residues. The germline V gene has CDR1 DFQATT and CDR2 SNEGSKA (reference sequence). Deletions cut 8 bases from V and 0 bases from J, with 14 bases between. The CDR3 sequence is CSRSGRASGNTIYF. CDR3 nucleotide sequence: TGCAGTAGGTCGGGCAGGGCCTCTGGAAACACCATATATTTT.

This clonotype appeared a single time. V and J are TRBV28 and TRBJ1-5, with D possibly being TRBD1 (5 bases). The germline V gene has CDR1 MDHEN and CDR2 SYDVKM. V lost 6 bases to trimming and J lost 5 bases, with 14 bases between them. The CDR3 totals 14 residues. CDR3: CASSLDSLYQPQHF. CDR3 DNA: TGTGCCAGCAGCCTAGACAGTCTCTATCAGCCCCAGCATTTT. The full variable domain, completed using reference TRBV28 and TRBJ1-5, is DVKVTQSSRYLVKRTGEKVFLECVQDMDHENMFWYRQDPGLGLRLIYFSYDVKMKEKGDIPEGYSVSREKKERFSLILESASTNQTSMYLCASSLDSLYQPQHFGDGTRLSIL.

The V call is TRBV20-1, the J call TRBJ1-2; 8 bases align to TRBD1. The CDR3 loop spans 14 amino acids. Germline loops: CDR1 DFQATT, CDR2 SNEGSKA (reference sequence). Trimming removed 5 bases from V and 6 bases from J; junction bases left unmatched: 11. CDR3 DNA sequence: TGCAGTGCTCGTGGCCCAGGGGGCGTAGATGGCTACACCTTC. Its translation is CSARGPGGVDGYTF.

This rearrangement joins TRBV27 to TRBJ2-1; possible D gene TRBD2, 6 bases. CDR1 and CDR2 from the germline V gene are MNHEY and SMNVEV (reference sequence). There are 16 residues in the CDR3. Trimming shortened V by 4 bases and J by 5 bases, and 18 bases separated the two germline ends. CDR3 sequence reads: CASSSSSGTPNNEQFF. The CDR3 DNA reads as TGTGCCAGCAGTTCCTCATCCGGGACTCCTAACAATGAGCAGTTCTTC.

The chain couples TRBV4-1 to TRBJ1-1; weak D call: TRBD1 (5 bases). Trimming removed 1 base at V and 4 bases at J, with 10 bases between. CDR1 is MGHRA, CDR2 YSYEKL, per germline. The CDR3 loop spans 14 amino acids. CDR3 sequence (DNA): TGCGCCAGCAGCCAAGGTCAGGGTATCACTGAAGCTTTCTTT. Translating it yields CASSQGQGITEAFF.

The chain links TRBV6-2 or TRBV6-3 to TRBJ1-1; a possible D gene is TRBD1 (5 bases). There are 16 residues in the CDR3. CDR1 is MNHEY and CDR2 is SVGEGT in the germline V gene. V was trimmed by 7 bases and J by 3 bases, leaving 21 bases between them. CDR3 in amino acids: CASNGWTWGSDTEAFF. The DNA of the CDR3 is TGTGCCAGCAATGGTTGGACATGGGGGTCTGACACTGAAGCTTTCTTT.

The chain is built from TRBV5-6 and TRBJ2-6; a weak D match, TRBD1 (5 bases). V lost 2 bases to trimming and J lost 0 bases, with 21 bases between them. Germline CDR1 and CDR2: SGHDT and YYEEEE. The CDR3 loop spans 20 amino acids. The CDR3 DNA follows: TGTGCCAGCAGCTTAACCTCAGGGATCCTTCTACCCTCTGGGGCCAACGTCCTGACTTTC. Protein product: CASSLTSGILLPSGANVLTF. The whole variable domain, filled in from reference TRBV5-6 and TRBJ2-6, reads DAGVTQSPTHLIKTRGQQVTLRCSPKSGHDTVSWYQQALGQGPQFIFQYYEEEERQRGNFPDRFSGHQFPNYSSELNVNALLLGDSALYLCASSLTSGILLPSGANVLTFGAGSRLTVL.

The chain employs TRBV30 and TRBJ2-2; a possible D gene is TRBD2 (5 bases). This CDR3 contains 13 residues. V was trimmed by 6 bases and J by 5 bases, leaving 13 bases between them. CDR1 GTSNPN and CDR2 SVGIG come from the germline V gene (reference sequence). The CDR3 coding sequence is TGTGCCTGCTCGGGATTGCCGACCGGGGAGCTGTTTTTT. Residues: CACSGLPTGELFF. Full variable domain (rest looked up from reference TRBV30 and TRBJ2-2): SQTIHQWPATLVQPVGSPLSLECTVEGTSNPNLYWYRQAAGRGLQLLFYSVGIGQISSEVPQNLSASRPQDRQFILSSKKLLLSDSGFYLCACSGLPTGELFFGEGSRLTVL.

CDR3 amino acids: CATSDLGGEETQYF. CDR3 coding DNA: TGTGCCACCAGTGATTTAGGGGGGGAAGAGACCCAGTACTTC. This chain links TRBV24-1 with TRBJ2-5; possibly TRBD2 for D (7 bases). V was cut by 1 base and J by 3 bases, with 8 bases left in between. CDR1 is KGHDR and CDR2 is SFDVKD in the germline V gene. This CDR3 region has 14 residues.

The chain is built from TRBV6-2 or TRBV6-3 and TRBJ2-1, with 7 bases aligning to TRBD2. V dropped 4 bases and J dropped 4; count of bases not matched to a gene: 7. Germline V lookup: CDR1 MNHEY, CDR2 SVGEGT. CDR3 length: 15 amino acids. The CDR3 reads CASSLASGYYNEQFF. DNA of the CDR3: TGTGCCAGCAGTTTGGCTAGCGGATATTACAATGAGCAGTTCTTC.

This chain uses TRBV6-1 with TRBJ2-5, with TRBD1 identical over 9 bases. Germline values: CDR1 MNHNS, CDR2 SASEGT. This CDR3 has 16 amino acids. V lost 4 bases and J lost 3; bases outside the gene matches: 9. The CDR3: CASSAPGQGIEETQYF. DNA of the CDR3: TGTGCCAGCAGTGCGCCGGGACAGGGTATCGAAGAGACCCAGTACTTC.

The chain combines TRBV9 with TRBJ2-7, with D perhaps TRBD1 (5 bases). The CDR3 extends over 14 amino acids. V lost 1 base to trimming and J lost 6 bases, with 14 bases between them. Germline-derived CDR1 and CDR2 are SGDLS and YYNGEE. CDR3 sequence: CASSVSREGSEQYF. The CDR3 DNA follows: TGTGCCAGCAGCGTAAGCAGGGAAGGTTCCGAGCAGTACTTC. Based on the CDR3 plus reference TRBV9 and TRBJ2-7, the full variable domain is DSGVTQTPKHLITATGQRVTLRCSPRSGDLSVYWYQQSLDQGLQFLIQYYNGEERAKGNILERFSAQQFPDLHSELNLSSLELGDSALYFCASSVSREGSEQYFGPGTRLTVT.

J is TRBJ2-1 and V is TRBV6-5; D tentatively fits TRBD1 or TRBD2 (5 bases each). Trimming shortened V by 5 bases and J by 8 bases, and 13 bases separated the two germline ends. From germline, CDR1 is MNHEY and CDR2 SVGAGI. The CDR3 extends over 13 amino acids. The CDR3 loop reads CASSPSGADEQFF. CDR3 in DNA: TGTGCCAGCAGTCCCTCCGGGGCAGATGAGCAGTTCTTC.

The rearrangement links TRBV2 to TRBJ1-4, with a possible D match to TRBD1 (5 bases). With 5 bases removed from V and 2 bases from J, the gap between germline ends came to 12 bases. This CDR3 spans 15 amino acids. CDR1 SNHLY and CDR2 FYNNEI come from the germline V gene. CDR3 region: CASSSRGDTNEKLFF. In DNA, the CDR3 is TGTGCCAGCAGTTCCCGGGGGGACACTAATGAAAAACTGTTTTTT.